These 30 T cell receptor beta chains came from one sample sequenced in a study of CXCR3-negative and CXCR3-positive naive CD8 T cells. Carrying UMI labels, the TRB cDNA libraries were prepared through 5' RACE. TCRdb reprocessed the 5' RACE reads and stores each CDR3 protein as one record, lacking DNA. Its listing shows fewer than 65,000 distinct CDR3 sequences. Their antigens remain unidentified. Study-level points and caveats: TRB CDR3 hydrophobicity was greater in CXCR3-positive naive cells than in CXCR3-negative naive cells.

Material for sequencing was naive CXCR3+ CD8+ T cells from blood. Subset here: CD45RO-CCR7+CD27+CD95- naive CD8+ T cells expressing CXCR3 (TNR3+). The source is a human donor in good health. Some clones in this sample may be carry-over from other donors' samples.

The chain uses TRBV5-1 and TRBJ2-7. This CDR3 contains 12 residues. Per the germline V gene, CDR1 is SGHRS and CDR2 is YFSETQ. CDR3 in amino acids: CASSFFGYEQYF.

V gene TRBV29-1 combines with J gene TRBJ1-1; without DNA, the TCRdb call of TRBD1 cannot be checked. Germline assignment: CDR1 SQVTM and CDR2 ANQGSEA. This CDR3 spans 13 amino acids. The CDR3 is CSVEGGMNTEAFF.

The chain is built from TRBV7-9 and TRBJ2-1; the TRBD1 assignment by TCRdb is unverifiable without DNA. Germline CDR1 SEHNR, CDR2 FQNEAQ (reference sequence). The CDR3 is 15 amino acids. The CDR3: CASSSLTGSYNEQFF. Combining the CDR3 with reference TRBV7-9 and TRBJ2-1 gives the whole variable domain DTGVSQNPRHKITKRGQNVTFRCDPISEHNRLYWYRQTLGQGPEFLTYFQNEAQLEKSRLLSDRFSAERPKGSFSTLEIQRTEQGDSAMYLCASSSLTGSYNEQFFGPGTRLTVL.

This sequence joins TRBV29-1 and TRBJ2-3; TCRdb names TRBD2, which stays unverified in the absence of DNA. Germline lookup yields CDR1 SQVTM and CDR2 ANQGSEA. The CDR3 is 17 residues long. The CDR3 region is CSGLGWERRDMADTQYF.

The chain employs TRBV12-3 or TRBV12-4 and TRBJ2-2; TCRdb lists TRBD1, though no DNA is available to test this call. The CDR3 loop spans 16 amino acids. CDR3 region: CASSLGRGLGTGELFF.

The chain combines TRBV29-1 with TRBJ2-7; there is no DNA to check the TCRdb D call of TRBD2. The CDR3 extends over 16 amino acids. CDR1 and CDR2 from the germline V gene are SQVTM and ANQGSEA. The CDR3 region is CSVEGSLGEGPDEQYF.

The chain links TRBV29-1 to TRBJ2-7. Germline V gene sequence: CDR1 SQVTM, CDR2 ANQGSEA. This CDR3 is 13 amino acids long. The CDR3 loop is CSVVEVRPYEQYF.

The V gene is TRBV18, the J gene TRBJ2-7. This CDR3 is built from 13 residues. The germline gives CDR1 KGHSH, CDR2 LQKENI. CDR3 loop: CASSPPQAHEQYF.

The chain is built from TRBV4-3 and TRBJ2-1; TCRdb's D call, TRBD1, is unchecked because there is no DNA. This CDR3 has 16 amino acids. In germline, CDR1 is LGHNA, CDR2 YSLEER. CDR3 region: CASSQTTGTGGNEQFF.

The CDR3 is CASSQDGTGTITEAFF. This chain joins TRBV4-3 and TRBJ1-1; the TRBD1 assignment by TCRdb is unverifiable without DNA. This CDR3 has 16 amino acids. Germline lookup yields CDR1 LGHNA and CDR2 YSLEER.

The chain joins TRBV20-1 to TRBJ1-5. This CDR3 spans 15 amino acids. Germline V gives CDR1 DFQATT, CDR2 SNEGSKA (reference sequence). The CDR3 protein is CSARDGNRTNQPQHF.

This chain links TRBV7-7 with TRBJ2-5; the TCRdb call, TRBD2, lacks DNA for checking. Germline loops: CDR1 SSHAT, CDR2 FNYEAQ (reference sequence). The CDR3 is 14 amino acids. The CDR3 protein is CASSPRDSWETQYF.

The chain recombines TRBV12-3 or TRBV12-4 with TRBJ2-3; with no DNA, the TCRdb D assignment of TRBD1 cannot be verified. The CDR3 has 19 amino acids. The CDR3 here is CASSTKHRDRGWRADTQYF.

The chain recombines TRBV5-1 with TRBJ2-7. Germline CDR1 is SGHRS and CDR2 is YFSETQ. There are 14 residues in the CDR3. The CDR3 region is CASSVTTAAYEQYF.

The chain combines TRBV14 with TRBJ2-7; TCRdb's D call, TRBD2, is unchecked because there is no DNA. The CDR3 is 15 residues long. Germline V gives CDR1 SGHDN, CDR2 FVKESK. CDR3 amino acids: CASSQAWDGRGEQYF.

CDR3 region: CASSNGNQETQYF. V gene TRBV7-3 combines with J gene TRBJ2-5. Germline-derived CDR1 and CDR2 are SGHTA and FQGTGA. This CDR3 region has 13 residues.

The chain combines TRBV3-1 with TRBJ2-7; there is no DNA to check the TCRdb D call of TRBD1. CDR3 length: 16 amino acids. Germline CDR1 LGHDT, CDR2 YNNKEL (reference sequence). The CDR3 sequence: CASSQGPDKELWEQYF.

The V and J genes are TRBV7-8 and TRBJ2-7. The CDR3 runs to 12 residues. Germline lookup yields CDR1 SGHVS and CDR2 FQNEAQ. CDR3 residues: CASSSHPYEQYF.

The gene calls are TRBV5-1 and TRBJ2-1; TCRdb's D call, TRBD1, is unchecked because there is no DNA. The CDR3 is made up of 14 amino acids. CDR1 and CDR2 (germline): SGHRS, YFSETQ. The CDR3 region is CASSGRDGYNEQFF.

The CDR3 spells CSPGPGPMNTEAFF. The V and J genes are TRBV29-1 and TRBJ1-1; lacking DNA, the TRBD1 call made by TCRdb goes unchecked. This CDR3 has 14 residues. The germline V gene encodes CDR1 SQVTM and CDR2 ANQGSEA.

This clonotype is called medium-sized based on its frequency. This rearrangement joins TRBV7-7 to TRBJ2-1; there is no DNA to check the TCRdb D call of TRBD1. Germline loops: CDR1 SSHAT, CDR2 FNYEAQ (reference sequence). CDR3 length equals 15 residues. The CDR3 spells CASSPLGSSYNEQFF.

The chain carries TRBV29-1 and TRBJ2-1; the TRBD1 assignment by TCRdb is unverifiable without DNA. CDR3 length: 14 residues. CDR1 is SQVTM and CDR2 is ANQGSEA in the germline V gene. CDR3 residues: CSVAGEESYNEQFF.

This chain connects TRBV6-2 or TRBV6-3 to TRBJ1-2; TCRdb indicates TRBD1, and absent DNA this call remains unverified. CDR3 length: 13 residues. Germline lookup yields CDR1 MNHEY and CDR2 SVGEGT. The CDR3 is CASTSDNSYGYTF.

The chain uses TRBV29-1 and TRBJ2-5; TCRdb designates TRBD1, a call that cannot be tested without DNA. Germline values: CDR1 SQVTM, CDR2 ANQGSEA. The CDR3 runs to 14 residues. CDR3 sequence reads: CSVDLPGVPETQYF.

V is TRBV7-3 and J is TRBJ1-3. Germline V gene data show CDR1 as SGHTA and CDR2 as FQGTGA. This CDR3 comprises 16 residues. The CDR3 here is CASSEMGPAVGNTIYF. Together with reference TRBV7-3 and TRBJ1-3, the CDR3 gives the full variable domain: GAGVSQTPSNKVTEKGKYVELRCDPISGHTALYWYRQSLGQGPEFLIYFQGTGAADDSGLPNDRFFAVRPEGSVSTLKIQRTERGDSAVYLCASSEMGPAVGNTIYFGEGSWLTVV.

The chain joins TRBV29-1 to TRBJ2-7; as DNA is missing, the TRBD2 call by TCRdb cannot be tested. CDR1 is SQVTM and CDR2 is ANQGSEA in the germline V gene. The CDR3 covers 13 residues. The CDR3 sequence is CSVGTAEPYEQYF.

This chain links TRBV4-1 with TRBJ2-7. This CDR3 contains 11 residues. In germline, CDR1 is MGHRA, CDR2 YSYEKL. The CDR3 loop reads CASSQDQEQYF.

This clonotype is classed as medium-sized (0.01 to 0.1%) by frequency. The V and J genes are TRBV29-1 and TRBJ2-1; TCRdb calls TRBD2, which cannot be checked without DNA. CDR3 length equals 16 residues. Germline V gene lookup returns CDR1 SQVTM and CDR2 ANQGSEA. CDR3: CSAWPYVVREGDEQFF.

The chain uses TRBV6-2 or TRBV6-3 and TRBJ2-1; TCRdb gives TRBD2 as the D gene, but with no DNA this cannot be confirmed. CDR3 size: 17 residues. Germline V lookup: CDR1 MNHEY, CDR2 SVGEGT. The CDR3 spells CASSYSRAGRSRNEQFF.

The gene calls are TRBV7-3 and TRBJ2-3; without DNA, the TCRdb call of TRBD2 cannot be checked. The germline V gene encodes CDR1 SGHTA and CDR2 FQGTGA. The CDR3 has 15 amino acids. The CDR3 here is CASSEWTSVSDTQYF.